One sample yielded the 10 T cell receptor beta chains listed below, sequenced in a study of human versus mouse CDR3 diversity and MHC coevolution. Sequencing was performed with immunoSEQ multiplex PCR; in TCRdb, only in-frame clones are kept and a portion is missing. Among 50,000 to 65,000 clones listed, 94% were seen once. The source material was naive CD4+ T cells from blood. Subset denoted: CD45RO-negative CD62L-positive naive CD4 T cells. These receptors all come from a person aged 55-75 years in good health.

This chain uses TRBV5-1 with TRBJ1-2, with 7 positions matching TRBD1. This CDR3 region has 16 residues. The V segment lost 2 bases and the J segment 3 bases; nucleotides outside the gene matches: 10. Germline CDR1 SGHRS, CDR2 YFSETQ. The CDR3 is CASSFEAGGMDYGYTF. The CDR3 DNA reads as TGCGCCAGCAGCTTTGAGGCAGGGGGTATGGACTATGGCTACACCTTC.

The V call is TRBV5-1, the J call TRBJ2-7; 8 nucleotides match TRBD2. The CDR3 extends over 14 amino acids. Germline V gene lookup returns CDR1 SGHRS and CDR2 YFSETQ. The trim removed 2 bases at V and 2 bases at J, leaving 3 bases unmatched. The CDR3 loop reads CASSFTSGPYEQYF. The CDR3 bases are TGCGCCAGCAGCTTTACTAGCGGACCCTACGAGCAGTACTTC. The full variable domain, its missing parts supplied by reference TRBV5-1 and TRBJ2-7, is KAGVTQTPRYLIKTRGQQVTLSCSPISGHRSVSWYQQTPGQGLQFLFEYFSETQRNKGNFPGRFSGRQFSNSRSEMNVSTLELGDSALYLCASSFTSGPYEQYFGPGTRLTVT.

The chain combines TRBV5-1 with TRBJ2-7; 8 bases match TRBD2. CDR1 and CDR2 (germline): SGHRS, YFSETQ. The V gene end was trimmed by 0 bases and the J gene end by 2 bases; junction bases not matched to a gene: 4. CDR3 length: 15 residues. CDR3 loop: CASSLGPAGAYEQYF. In DNA form, the CDR3 reads TGCGCCAGCAGCTTGGGCCCAGCGGGAGCCTACGAGCAGTACTTC.

In nucleotides, the CDR3 is TGTGCCAGCAGCCTTGACAATGAGCAGTTCTTC. Its protein is CASSLDNEQFF. V gene TRBV7-8 combines with J gene TRBJ2-1; the D is unclear. Germline CDR1 SGHVS, CDR2 FQNEAQ. This CDR3 spans 11 amino acids. V shed 5 bases and J shed 5 bases, with 4 bases lying between them.

This chain joins TRBV5-1 and TRBJ2-2; 7 nucleotides align to TRBD2. Trimming removed 0 bases from V and 6 bases from J; junction bases left unmatched: 8. Germline CDR1 is SGHRS and CDR2 is YFSETQ. The CDR3 covers 16 residues. The CDR3 sequence is CASSLGRAGAAGELFF. The CDR3, as DNA: TGCGCCAGCAGCTTGGGACGGGCGGGAGCTGCCGGGGAGCTGTTTTTT.

This chain links TRBV6-5 with TRBJ2-1; no clear D. Germline CDR1 is MNHEY and CDR2 is SVGAGI. V was cut by 7 bases and J by 10 bases, with 14 bases left in between. The CDR3 contains 12 residues. The CDR3 region is CASTDSHREQFF. CDR3 nucleotide sequence: TGTGCCAGCACAGACTCCCACCGGGAGCAGTTCTTC.

The chain recombines TRBV27 with TRBJ1-1, with D unresolved. CDR3 length: 13 residues. Germline CDR1 MNHEY, CDR2 SMNVEV (reference sequence). The V and J ends lost 0 bases and 6 bases respectively, with 8 bases between them. This CDR3 is CASSLSIQAEAFF. For the CDR3, the DNA is TGTGCCAGCAGTTTATCGATTCAGGCTGAAGCTTTCTTT.

V is TRBV9 and J is TRBJ2-2, with TRBD1 matching 7 bases. In germline, CDR1 is SGDLS, CDR2 YYNGEE. CDR3 length: 16 residues. Trimming removed 2 bases from V and 7 bases from J; junction bases left unmatched: 11. The CDR3 DNA follows: TGTGCCAGCAGCGTGGGGACAGAGGCCCGGGGCGGGGAGCTGTTTTTT. Its translation: CASSVGTEARGGELFF.

V gene TRBV7-9 combines with J gene TRBJ2-1; 8 bases line up with TRBD1. This CDR3 is built from 17 residues. The junction had 16 bases not matched to a gene; V was cut back by 4 bases and J by 8 bases. Germline CDR1 reads SEHNR; CDR2 reads FQNEAQ (reference sequence). The CDR3 is CASSSYLGQGGRDEQFF. The CDR3 region has the DNA TGTGCCAGCAGCTCCTACCTCGGACAGGGAGGAAGGGATGAGCAGTTCTTC.

This chain connects TRBV19 to TRBJ2-3, with 10 bases fitting TRBD2. V lost 3 bases to trimming and J lost 4 bases; unmatched junction nucleotides: 4. Germline CDR1 is LNHDA and CDR2 is SQIVND (reference sequence). This CDR3 is 15 amino acids long. In DNA form, the CDR3 reads TGTGCCAGTAGTATTGGGCTAGCGGGAGCAGATACGCAGTATTTT. This codes for CASSIGLAGADTQYF.